Listed below are T cell receptor beta chains from one sample, sequenced in a study of glioma-infiltrating T cells after dendritic cell vaccination. TCRdb's table, derived via immunoSEQ multiplex PCR, lists solely in-frame clones and lacks some. The sample consists of 55,000 to 75,000 clones, around 81% of them appearing once. Here the sequenced sample was blood, taken before dendritic cell vaccination. These TCRs come from a human donor with glioblastoma. Both conserved end residues are part of each CDR3. D genes are given only for firm matches. Size values are once, few and many counts, or a class for expanded clones, and some rows have none.

TRBV19,NA,TRBJ1-1,NA,TGTGCCAGTAGTATAAACAGGAGCCCTACCACTGAAGCTTTCTTT,CASSINRSPTTEAFF
TRBV19,NA,TRBJ2-1,TRBD2,TGTGCCAGTAGTATATGGACTAGCGGAGGGGGCGAGCAGTTCTTC,CASSIWTSGGGEQFF
TRBV7-2,NA,TRBJ2-1,TRBD1,TGTGCCAGCAGCTTACTCGGACAGGCCTACAATGAGCAGTTCTTC,CASSLLGQAYNEQFF
TRBV6-1,NA,TRBJ2-5,NA,TGTGCCAGCACCGTAGACAGGATCCAAGAGACCCAGTACTTC,CASTVDRIQETQYF
TRBV2,NA,TRBJ1-1,TRBD1,TGTGCCAGCAGTGAACAGGGACAGGGGAACACTGAAGCTTTCTTT,CASSEQGQGNTEAFF
TRBV27,once,TRBJ2-5,NA,TGTGCCAGCAGTTACCGGACAGATAAAGAGACCCAGTACTTC,CASSYRTDKETQYF
TRBV2,NA,TRBJ1-5,NA,TGTGCCAGCAGTGCACCTACCAGGGATCAGCCCCAGCATTTT,CASSAPTRDQPQHF
TRBV5-1,NA,TRBJ1-6,NA,TGCGCCAGCAGCTTGGACACCACCTATAATTCACCCCTCCACTTT,CASSLDTTYNSPLHF
TRBV29-1,NA,TRBJ2-5,TRBD2,TGCAGCGTTGCCCTAGCGGGGGAAAAAGAGACCCAGTACTTC,CSVALAGEKETQYF
TRBV7-9,NA,TRBJ2-5,NA,TGTGCCAGCAGCCGAACCTGGGGGCTGGATGAGACCCAGTACTTC,CASSRTWGLDETQYF
TRBV5-5,NA,TRBJ1-2,TRBD1,TGTGCCAGCAGCTTGCAGACAGGGGCGTCCTATGGCTACACCTTC,CASSLQTGASYGYTF
TRBV6-1,NA,TRBJ1-5,NA,TGTGCCAGCAGTGAAGCGGTGGTAGGCAATCAGCCCCAGCATTTT,CASSEAVVGNQPQHF
TRBV5-1,NA,TRBJ1-2,TRBD1,TGCGCCAGCAGCACGACCGGGACAGGGAATGGCTACACCTTC,CASSTTGTGNGYTF
TRBV6-5,NA,TRBJ2-5,TRBD2,TGTGCCAGCAGTTCGGCTAGCGGGGGGGCGGAGACCCAGTACTTC,CASSSASGGAETQYF
TRBV7-3,NA,TRBJ2-5,TRBD1,TGTGCCAGCAGCGAGTCCGGGACAGGGCAAGAGACCCAGTACTTC,CASSESGTGQETQYF
TRBV4-1,NA,TRBJ1-4,TRBD1,TGCGCCAGCAGCCTGACACAGGGGTCTAATGAAAAACTGTTTTTT,CASSLTQGSNEKLFF
TRBV19,NA,TRBJ1-2,NA,TGTGCCAGTAGTATCGACACAGGGACCGGCTACACCTTC,CASSIDTGTGYTF
TRBV19,NA,TRBJ2-1,TRBD1,TGTGCCAGTAGTCCTGGTAGGACAGGGGGTACCTTAGGGAAGTCCTACAATGAGCAGTTCTTC,CASSPGRTGGTLGKSYNEQFF
TRBV15,NA,TRBJ2-2,NA,TGTGCCACCAGCAGAGTGCGCACCGGGGAGCTGTTTTTT,CATSRVRTGELFF
TRBV7-8,once,TRBJ1-1,NA,TGTGCCAGCACTCAGGGTGTGAACACTGAAGCTTTCTTT,CASTQGVNTEAFF
TRBV15,NA,TRBJ1-5,TRBD1,TGTGCCACCAGCAGAGGGGGGACAGGGGAACAGCGCCAGCATTTT,CATSRGGTGEQRQHF
TRBV4-1,NA,TRBJ2-3,TRBD2,TGCGCCAGCAGCCTCAATTCCGGGACTAGCTCGGATACGCAGTATTTT,CASSLNSGTSSDTQYF
TRBV5-4,NA,TRBJ2-1,NA,TGTGCCAGCAGCCAAGATACTATCACGTACAATGAGCAGTTCTTC,CASSQDTITYNEQFF
TRBV5-6,few,TRBJ1-5,NA,TGTGCCAGCAGCTTGGGGGGCGAGGGCAATCAGCCCCAGCATTTT,CASSLGGEGNQPQHF
TRBV6-1,NA,TRBJ1-5,NA,TGTGCCAGCAGGATGACTGGGAGCAATCAGCCCCAGCATTTT,CASRMTGSNQPQHF
TRBV6-5,NA,TRBJ1-5,TRBD1,TGTGCCAGCAGACCCGGGACAGCTTTTCATCAGCCCCAGCATTTT,CASRPGTAFHQPQHF
TRBV6-5,NA,TRBJ1-1,NA,TGTGCCAGCAGACAAACAGGGTACACTGAAGCTTTCTTT,CASRQTGYTEAFF
TRBV19,NA,TRBJ1-1,NA,TGTGCCAGTAGTCCGGAACAGGGGAACACTGAAGCTTTCTTT,CASSPEQGNTEAFF
TRBV4-2,NA,TRBJ2-5,TRBD2,TGTGCCAGCAGCCAACTAGCGGGGACCCAAGAGACCCAGTACTTC,CASSQLAGTQETQYF
TRBV6-5,NA,TRBJ2-5,TRBD2,TGTGCCAGCAGTCCACTAGCGGGGAACCAAGAGACCCAGTACTTC,CASSPLAGNQETQYF
TRBV7-9,few,TRBJ1-2,NA,TGTGCCAGCAGCTCCCCATATGGGGCAGATGGCTACACCTTC,CASSSPYGADGYTF
TRBV2,NA,TRBJ2-2,NA,TGTGCCAGCAGGGGCCGGAACACCGGGGAGCTGTTTTTT,CASRGRNTGELFF
TRBV19,NA,TRBJ2-1,TRBD1,TGTGCCAGTAGTCTTGGGGACAGGGGCTACAATGAGCAGTTCTTC,CASSLGDRGYNEQFF
TRBV5-6,NA,TRBJ1-2,NA,TGTGCCAGCAGCTTGGAGGAGGGCTACACCTTC,CASSLEEGYTF
TRBV7-2,NA,TRBJ1-3,NA,TGTGCCAGCAGCCTCGCCGTAACCATACAAAAGAAAGTTAAGAACACCATATATTTT,CASSLAVTIQKKVKNTIYF
TRBV29-1,NA,TRBJ2-3,TRBD1,TGCAGCGCCCGGGGCAGGGGGCTCGATACGCAGTATTTT,CSARGRGLDTQYF
TRBV5-1,medium-sized,TRBJ1-4,TRBD1,TGCGCCAGCAGCTTGGGACAGGGGTCTAATGAAAAACTGTTTTTT,CASSLGQGSNEKLFF
TRBV7-9,NA,TRBJ2-7,NA,TGTGCCAGCAGCTTAAGAGGGAGAGGATACGAGCAGTACTTC,CASSLRGRGYEQYF
TRBV19,NA,TRBJ1-2,TRBD1,TGTGCCAGTAGTTTCGGACAGGGGGATGGCTACACCTTC,CASSFGQGDGYTF
TRBV5-1,NA,TRBJ2-7,TRBD1,TGCGCCAGCTTGTCGGGACAGGGGGGCGAGCAGTACTTC,CASLSGQGGEQYF
TRBV2,NA,TRBJ2-4,NA,TGTGCCAGCAGTCCGGGGGTATTAGCCAAAAACATTCAGTACTTC,CASSPGVLAKNIQYF
TRBV7-9,NA,TRBJ1-4,NA,TGTGCCAGCAGCTTAGCAGGGGATGAAAAACTGTTTTTT,CASSLAGDEKLFF
TRBV10-3,NA,TRBJ1-1,NA,TGTGCCATCAGTGGGGGGCCGGGGACTGAAGCTTTCTTT,CAISGGPGTEAFF
TRBV9,NA,TRBJ1-2,TRBD1,TGTGCCAGCAGCGACACAGGGGGGGGAGGCTACACCTTC,CASSDTGGGGYTF
TRBV20-1,NA,TRBJ1-2,NA,TGCAGTGCTAGAGCAAACTATGGCTACACCTTC,CSARANYGYTF
TRBV7-6,NA,TRBJ1-3,TRBD1,TGTGCCAGCAGCACCACCGGGACAGGGGCTGGAAACACCATATATTTT,CASSTTGTGAGNTIYF
TRBV28,few,TRBJ1-1,NA,TGTGCCAGCAGTCAGGGGTTTATACATACTGAAGCTTTCTTT,CASSQGFIHTEAFF
TRBV29-1,NA,TRBJ2-2,NA,TGCAGCGTTGGATCTACGCAGGGCGACGGCGGGGAGCTGTTTTTT,CSVGSTQGDGGELFF
TRBV7-2,NA,TRBJ2-5,TRBD1,TGTGCCAGCAGCTTAGAACAGGGGCAAGAGACCCAGTACTTC,CASSLEQGQETQYF